Below are 12 T cell receptor beta chains sequenced from a single sample in a study of T cell responses to AZD1222 COVID-19 vaccine. Generated by immunoSEQ multiplex PCR, the TCRdb table keeps only in-frame clones and is missing some. The sample contains approximately 270,000 clones, 94% of which appear only once. Material: peripheral blood, obtained 28 days after the second AZD1222 dose. These receptors all stem from an adult who received the AZD1222 COVID-19 vaccine.

The chain couples TRBV19 to TRBJ2-3; D remains ambiguous. V lost 3 bases to trimming and J lost 4 bases, with 8 bases between them. CDR1 is LNHDA, CDR2 SQIVND, per germline (reference sequence). This CDR3 comprises 13 residues. The CDR3 coding sequence is TGTGCCAGTAGTATTACCGGGTCAGATACGCAGTATTTT. Translation gives CASSITGSDTQYF.

V is TRBV3-1 (or the pseudogene TRBV3-2) and J is TRBJ1-4; D uncertain. CDR1 LGHDT and CDR2 YNNKEL come from the germline V gene (reference sequence). Trimming pared 2 bases from V and 7 bases from J, leaving 11 bases between. This CDR3 is built from 14 residues. CDR3 residues: CASSQRASGEKLFF. CDR3 sequence (DNA): TGTGCCAGCAGCCAACGGGCCTCTGGTGAAAAACTGTTTTTT.

This clone has only one observation. The chain links TRBV29-1 to TRBJ2-1; 11 bases are a match to TRBD2. The junction had 8 bases not matched to a gene; V was cut back by 7 bases and J by 0 bases. Germline V gene lookup returns CDR1 SQVTM and CDR2 ANQGSEA. The CDR3 extends over 16 amino acids. The CDR3 spells CSGGTSGKSSYNEQFF. CDR3 nucleotides: TGCAGCGGAGGGACTAGCGGAAAGAGCTCCTACAATGAGCAGTTCTTC.

The chain couples TRBV6-5 to TRBJ1-5; D might be TRBD1 (5 bases). Per germline, CDR1 MNHEY and CDR2 SVGAGI. CDR3 size: 15 residues. V dropped 8 bases and J dropped 5 bases, with 19 bases sitting between them. The CDR3 DNA reads as TGTGCCAGCCCTCCTCAGATTTGGGGCGATCAGCCCCAGCATTTT. Its protein product is CASPPQIWGDQPQHF.

J is TRBJ1-6 and V is TRBV3-1 (or the pseudogene TRBV3-2); 8 positions agree with TRBD1. The CDR3 has 17 amino acids. Germline CDR1 and CDR2: LGHDT and YNNKEL (reference sequence). V trimming: 1 base; J trimming: 9 bases; junction bases outside the gene matches: 11. CDR3 sequence (DNA): TGTGCCAGCAGCCAAGCGGGACTCAGGGGGCCGGGTTCACCCCTCCACTTT. Protein product: CASSQAGLRGPGSPLHF.

The chain recombines TRBV24-1 with TRBJ2-1; no clear D gene. CDR1 KGHDR and CDR2 SFDVKD come from the germline V gene. The CDR3 covers 13 residues. V was cut by 2 bases and J by 10 bases, with 11 bases left in between. The CDR3 bases are TGTGCCACCAGTGATTGGGCCCCGGAGGAGCAGTTCTTC. This translates into CATSDWAPEEQFF.

The V and J genes are TRBV7-2 and TRBJ1-5; D is unresolved. V dropped 0 bases and J dropped 3 bases, with 6 bases sitting between them. Germline CDR1 and CDR2: SGHTA and FQGNSA. There are 14 residues in the CDR3. CDR3 coding DNA: TGTGCCAGCAGCTTAGCGGGCCCCAATCAGCCCCAGCATTTT. Amino acids: CASSLAGPNQPQHF.

V is TRBV18 and J is TRBJ1-5; D unresolved. The germline V gene encodes CDR1 KGHSH and CDR2 LQKENI. The CDR3 sequence is 12 residues long. V lost 0 bases to trimming and J lost 13 bases, with 10 bases between them. CDR3 region: CASSPPIGGQHF. CDR3 nucleotides: TGTGCCAGCTCACCACCGATCGGAGGTCAGCATTTT.

The chain uses TRBV7-2 and TRBJ1-2; no reliable D call. V shed 2 bases and J shed 3 bases, with 13 bases lying between them. Germline CDR1 and CDR2: SGHTA and FQGNSA. The CDR3 length is 15 residues. In nucleotides, the CDR3 is TGTGCCAGCAGCTTATCTTACTTAAGATACTATGGCTACACCTTC. Amino acid sequence: CASSLSYLRYYGYTF.

This rearrangement joins TRBV19 to TRBJ2-7; 10 nucleotides match TRBD2. CDR1 is LNHDA and CDR2 is SQIVND in the germline V gene (reference sequence). J was trimmed by 4 bases and V by 1 base; bases with no gene match: 4. The CDR3 loop spans 15 amino acids. The DNA for the CDR3 is TGTGCCAGTAGTATAGGAACTAGCGGGATATACGAGCAGTACTTC. This encodes CASSIGTSGIYEQYF.

The chain is built from TRBV18 and TRBJ2-7, with D perhaps matching TRBD1 (5 bases). CDR3 length: 13 amino acids. Germline V gene lookup returns CDR1 KGHSH and CDR2 LQKENI. The V and J ends lost 2 bases and 6 bases respectively, with 11 bases between them. CDR3 coding DNA: TGTGCCAGCTCACCATTGACAGAAGGCGAGCAGTACTTC. Amino acids: CASSPLTEGEQYF.

The chain has TRBV7-2 and TRBJ2-7; TRBD2 aligns across 11 bases. V trimming: 5 bases; J trimming: 4 bases; junction bases outside the gene matches: 4. CDR3 length: 14 amino acids. Germline V gene data show CDR1 as SGHTA and CDR2 as FQGNSA. The CDR3 is CASSPASGRYEQYF. CDR3 in DNA: TGTGCCAGCAGCCCCGCTAGCGGGAGGTACGAGCAGTACTTC.